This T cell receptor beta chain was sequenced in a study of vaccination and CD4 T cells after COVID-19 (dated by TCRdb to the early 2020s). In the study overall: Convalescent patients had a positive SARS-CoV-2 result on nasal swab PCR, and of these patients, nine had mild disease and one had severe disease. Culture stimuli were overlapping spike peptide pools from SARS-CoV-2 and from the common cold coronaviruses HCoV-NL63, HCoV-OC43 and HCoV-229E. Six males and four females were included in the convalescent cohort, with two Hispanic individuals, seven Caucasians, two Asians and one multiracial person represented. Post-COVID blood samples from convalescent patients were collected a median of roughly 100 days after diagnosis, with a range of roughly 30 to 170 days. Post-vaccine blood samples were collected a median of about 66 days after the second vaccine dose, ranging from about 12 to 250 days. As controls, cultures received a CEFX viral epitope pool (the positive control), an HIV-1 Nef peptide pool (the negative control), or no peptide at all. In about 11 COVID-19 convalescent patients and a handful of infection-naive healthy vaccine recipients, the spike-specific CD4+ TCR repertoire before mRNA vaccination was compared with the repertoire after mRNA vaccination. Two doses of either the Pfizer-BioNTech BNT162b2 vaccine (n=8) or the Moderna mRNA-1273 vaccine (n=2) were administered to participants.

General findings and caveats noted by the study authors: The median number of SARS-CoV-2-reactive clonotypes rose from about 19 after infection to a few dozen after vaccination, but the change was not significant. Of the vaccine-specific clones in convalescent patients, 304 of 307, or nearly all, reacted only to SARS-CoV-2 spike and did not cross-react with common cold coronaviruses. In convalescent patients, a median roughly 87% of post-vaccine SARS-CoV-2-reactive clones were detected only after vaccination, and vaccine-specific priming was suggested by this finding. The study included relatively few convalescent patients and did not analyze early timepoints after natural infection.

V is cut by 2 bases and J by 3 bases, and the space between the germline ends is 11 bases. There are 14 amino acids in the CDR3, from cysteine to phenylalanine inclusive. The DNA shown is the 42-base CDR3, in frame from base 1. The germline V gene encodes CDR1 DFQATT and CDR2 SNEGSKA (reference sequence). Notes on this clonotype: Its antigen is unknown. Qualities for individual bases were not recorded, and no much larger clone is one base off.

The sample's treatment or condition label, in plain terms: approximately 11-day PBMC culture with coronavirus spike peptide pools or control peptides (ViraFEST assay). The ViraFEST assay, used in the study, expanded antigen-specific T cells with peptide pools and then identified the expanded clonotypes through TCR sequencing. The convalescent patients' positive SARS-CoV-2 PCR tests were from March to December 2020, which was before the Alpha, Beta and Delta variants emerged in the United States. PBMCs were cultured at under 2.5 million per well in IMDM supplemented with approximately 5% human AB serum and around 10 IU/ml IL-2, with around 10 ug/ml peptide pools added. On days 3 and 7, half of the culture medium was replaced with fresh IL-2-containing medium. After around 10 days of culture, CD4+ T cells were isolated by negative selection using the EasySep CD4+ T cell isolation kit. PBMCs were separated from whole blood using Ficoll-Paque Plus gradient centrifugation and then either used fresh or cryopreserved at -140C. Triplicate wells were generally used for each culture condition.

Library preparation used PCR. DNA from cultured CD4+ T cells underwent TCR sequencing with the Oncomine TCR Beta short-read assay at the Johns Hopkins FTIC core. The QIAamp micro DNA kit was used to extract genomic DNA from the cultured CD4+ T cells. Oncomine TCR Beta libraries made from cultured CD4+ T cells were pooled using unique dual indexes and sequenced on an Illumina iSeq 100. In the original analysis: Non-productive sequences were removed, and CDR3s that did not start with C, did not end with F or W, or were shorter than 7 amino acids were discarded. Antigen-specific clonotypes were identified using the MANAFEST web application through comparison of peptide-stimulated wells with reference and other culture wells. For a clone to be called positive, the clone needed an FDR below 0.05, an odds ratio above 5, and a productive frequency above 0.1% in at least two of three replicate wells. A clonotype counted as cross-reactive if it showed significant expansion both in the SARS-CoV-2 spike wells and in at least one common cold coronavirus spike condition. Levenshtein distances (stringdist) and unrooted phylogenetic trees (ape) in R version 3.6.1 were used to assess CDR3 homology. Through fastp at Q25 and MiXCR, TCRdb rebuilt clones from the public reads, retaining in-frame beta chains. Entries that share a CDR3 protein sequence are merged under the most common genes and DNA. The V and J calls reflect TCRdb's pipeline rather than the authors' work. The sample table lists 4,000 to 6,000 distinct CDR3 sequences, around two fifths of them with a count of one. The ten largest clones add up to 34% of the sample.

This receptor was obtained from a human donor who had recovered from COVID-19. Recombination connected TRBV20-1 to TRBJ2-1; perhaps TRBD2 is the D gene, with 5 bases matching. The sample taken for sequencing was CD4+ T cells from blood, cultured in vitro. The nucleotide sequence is TGCAGTGCTAGAAGGACTTGGGACTACAATGAGCAGTTCTTC. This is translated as CSARRTWDYNEQFF.